The clone carrying this T cell receptor beta chain has a count of ten or more. As yet, its antigen is unknown. CDR1 and CDR2 (germline): MGHRA, YSYEKL. The CDR3 extends over 17 amino acids. V lost 3 bases and J lost 4; bases outside the gene matches: 8. The TCRbeta library was prepared with unique molecular identifiers. One entry per CDR3 protein, called by TCRdb with MiXCR from the PCR reads. The sample lists 250,000 to 400,000 distinct CDR3 sequences; about a quarter were seen once. This entry comes from a study of T-cell reconstitution after alpha-beta-depleted transplantation in children. Findings of the study overall: Diversity and T-cell counts at one year after transplant derived mostly from new T cells. As was reported, about two months after transplant, alpha-beta T cells came from several hundred expanded graft clones.

The clonotype was recovered from a male patient younger than 18 who had a stem cell transplant for acute lymphoblastic leukemia, so the T cells may come from the graft donor. This sample comprised PBMCs, mostly from graft donor cells, obtained 180 days after TCRalphabeta/CD19-depleted stem cell transplant. This chain uses TRBV4-1 with TRBJ2-2; TRBD2 agrees at 10 bases. CDR3 DNA: TGCGCCAGCAGCCAGGTGCTAGCGGGAGTCGGCACCGGGGAGCTGTTTTTT. Its translation: CASSQVLAGVGTGELFF.